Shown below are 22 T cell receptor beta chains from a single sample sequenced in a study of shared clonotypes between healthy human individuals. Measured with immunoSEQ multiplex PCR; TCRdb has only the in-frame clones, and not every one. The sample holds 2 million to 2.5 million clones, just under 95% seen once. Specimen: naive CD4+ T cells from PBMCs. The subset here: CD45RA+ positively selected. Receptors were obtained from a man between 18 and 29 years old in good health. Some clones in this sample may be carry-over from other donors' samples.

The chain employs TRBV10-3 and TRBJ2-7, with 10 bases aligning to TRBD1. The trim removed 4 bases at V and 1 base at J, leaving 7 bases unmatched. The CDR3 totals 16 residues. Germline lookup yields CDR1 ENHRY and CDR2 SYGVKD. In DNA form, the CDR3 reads TGTGCCATCAGTGTTCCCCCGGGACAGGGGTCCTACGAGCAGTACTTC. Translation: CAISVPPGQGSYEQYF.

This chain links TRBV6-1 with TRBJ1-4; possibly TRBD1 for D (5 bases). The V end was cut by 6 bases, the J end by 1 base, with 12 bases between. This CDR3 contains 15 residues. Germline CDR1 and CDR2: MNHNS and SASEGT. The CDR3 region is CASRIGGLTNEKLFF. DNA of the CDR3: TGTGCCAGCAGAATCGGGGGTTTAACTAATGAAAAACTGTTTTTT.

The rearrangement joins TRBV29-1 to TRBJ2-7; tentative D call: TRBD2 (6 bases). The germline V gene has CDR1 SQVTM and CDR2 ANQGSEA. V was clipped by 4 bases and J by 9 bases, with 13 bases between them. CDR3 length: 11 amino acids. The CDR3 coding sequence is TGCAGCGTTGGTGGGGCGGAGGGGCAGTACTTC. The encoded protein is CSVGGAEGQYF.

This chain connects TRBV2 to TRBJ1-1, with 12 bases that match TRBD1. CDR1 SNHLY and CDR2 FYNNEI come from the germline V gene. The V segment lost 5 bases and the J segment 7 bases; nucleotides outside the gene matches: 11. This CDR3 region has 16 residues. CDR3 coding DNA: TGTGCCAGCAGTTTCCGGGACAGGGGGCCGGGGGATGAAGCTTTCTTT. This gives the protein CASSFRDRGPGDEAFF.

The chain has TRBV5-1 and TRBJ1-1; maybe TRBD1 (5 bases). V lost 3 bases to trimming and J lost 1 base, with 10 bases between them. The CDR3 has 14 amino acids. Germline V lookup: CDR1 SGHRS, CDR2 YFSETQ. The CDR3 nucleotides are TGCGCCAGCAGCTATGATGGGGGGAACACTGAAGCTTTCTTT. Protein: CASSYDGGNTEAFF.

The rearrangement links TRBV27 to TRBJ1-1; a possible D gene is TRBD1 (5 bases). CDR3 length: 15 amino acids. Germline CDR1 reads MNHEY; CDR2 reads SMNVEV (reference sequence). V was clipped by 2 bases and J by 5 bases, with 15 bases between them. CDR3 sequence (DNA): TGTGCCAGCAGTTTAATTGGGGTAGAGGGGACTGAAGCTTTCTTT. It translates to CASSLIGVEGTEAFF.

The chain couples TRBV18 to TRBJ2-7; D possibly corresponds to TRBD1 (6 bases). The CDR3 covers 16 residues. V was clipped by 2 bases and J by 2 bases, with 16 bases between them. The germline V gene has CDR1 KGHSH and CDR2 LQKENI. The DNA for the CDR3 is TGTGCCAGCTCACCATTCACCGGGACATCTGCCTACGAGCAGTACTTC. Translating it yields CASSPFTGTSAYEQYF.

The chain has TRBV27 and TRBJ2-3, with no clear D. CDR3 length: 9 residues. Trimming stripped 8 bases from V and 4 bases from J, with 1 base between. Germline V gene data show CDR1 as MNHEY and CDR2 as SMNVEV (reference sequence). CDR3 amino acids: CASPDTQYF. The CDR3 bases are TGTGCCAGCCCAGATACGCAGTATTTT.

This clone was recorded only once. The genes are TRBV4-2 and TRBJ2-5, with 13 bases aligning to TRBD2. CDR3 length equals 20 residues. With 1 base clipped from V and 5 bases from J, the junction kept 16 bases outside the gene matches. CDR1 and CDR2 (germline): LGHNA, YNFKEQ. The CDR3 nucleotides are TGTGCCAGCAGCCAAGGAGTACTTTCTGAGGGACTAGCGGGATCGGAGACCCAGTACTTC. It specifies CASSQGVLSEGLAGSETQYF.

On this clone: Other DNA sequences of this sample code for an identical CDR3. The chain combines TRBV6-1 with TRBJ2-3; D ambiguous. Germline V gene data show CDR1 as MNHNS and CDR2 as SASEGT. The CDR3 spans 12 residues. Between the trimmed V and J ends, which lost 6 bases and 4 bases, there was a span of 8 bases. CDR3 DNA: TGTGCCAGCAGAGCTAGTGCAGATACGCAGTATTTT. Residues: CASRASADTQYF.

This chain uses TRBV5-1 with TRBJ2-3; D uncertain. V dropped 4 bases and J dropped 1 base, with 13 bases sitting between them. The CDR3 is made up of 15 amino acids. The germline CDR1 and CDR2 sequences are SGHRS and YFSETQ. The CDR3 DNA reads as TGCGCCAGCAGCCCCGGGCCCCGGGGCACAGATACGCAGTATTTT. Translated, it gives CASSPGPRGTDTQYF.

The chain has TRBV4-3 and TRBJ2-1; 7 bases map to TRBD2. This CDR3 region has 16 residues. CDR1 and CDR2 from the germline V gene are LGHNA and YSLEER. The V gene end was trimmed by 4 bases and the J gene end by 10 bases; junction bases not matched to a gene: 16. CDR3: CASSRVLVGGSGEQFF. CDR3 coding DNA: TGCGCCAGCAGCCGGGTACTAGTGGGAGGGTCTGGAGAGCAGTTCTTC.

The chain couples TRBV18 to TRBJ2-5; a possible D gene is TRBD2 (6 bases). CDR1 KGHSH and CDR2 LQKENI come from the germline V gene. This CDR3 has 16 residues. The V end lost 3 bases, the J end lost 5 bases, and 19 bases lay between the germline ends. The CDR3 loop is CASSPQATGARETQYF. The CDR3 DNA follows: TGTGCCAGCTCACCCCAAGCCACGGGAGCTCGGGAGACCCAGTACTTC.

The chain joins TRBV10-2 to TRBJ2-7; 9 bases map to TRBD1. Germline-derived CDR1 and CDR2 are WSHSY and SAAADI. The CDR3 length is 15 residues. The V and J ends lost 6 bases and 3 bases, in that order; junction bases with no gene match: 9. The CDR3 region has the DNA TGCGCCAGCAGGCCCGGGACAGGGAGAGACTACGAGCAGTACTTC. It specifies CASRPGTGRDYEQYF.

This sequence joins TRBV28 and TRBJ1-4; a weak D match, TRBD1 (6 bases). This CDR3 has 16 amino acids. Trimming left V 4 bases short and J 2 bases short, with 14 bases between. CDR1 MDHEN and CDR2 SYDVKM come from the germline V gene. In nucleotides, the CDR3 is TGTGCCAGCAGTTCCAGGTTGGGGGCCACTAATGAAAAACTGTTTTTT. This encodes CASSSRLGATNEKLFF.

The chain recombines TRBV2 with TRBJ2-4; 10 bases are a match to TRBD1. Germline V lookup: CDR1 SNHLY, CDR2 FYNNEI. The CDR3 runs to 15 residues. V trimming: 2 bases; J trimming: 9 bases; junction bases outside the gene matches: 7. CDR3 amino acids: CASSELGTGEGIQYF. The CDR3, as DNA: TGTGCCAGCAGTGAATTGGGGACAGGGGAGGGCATTCAGTACTTC.

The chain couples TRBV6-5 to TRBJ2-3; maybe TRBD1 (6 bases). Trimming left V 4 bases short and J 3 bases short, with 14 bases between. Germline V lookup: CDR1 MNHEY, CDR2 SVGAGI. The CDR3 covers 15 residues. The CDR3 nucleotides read TGTGCCAGCAGTTCGGGGACAATCGGGACAGATACGCAGTATTTT. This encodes CASSSGTIGTDTQYF.

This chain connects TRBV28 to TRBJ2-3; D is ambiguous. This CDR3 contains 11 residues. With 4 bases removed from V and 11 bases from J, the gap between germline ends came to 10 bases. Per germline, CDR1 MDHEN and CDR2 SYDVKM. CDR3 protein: CASSSRAQQYF. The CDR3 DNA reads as TGTGCCAGCAGTTCCCGGGCCCAGCAGTATTTT.

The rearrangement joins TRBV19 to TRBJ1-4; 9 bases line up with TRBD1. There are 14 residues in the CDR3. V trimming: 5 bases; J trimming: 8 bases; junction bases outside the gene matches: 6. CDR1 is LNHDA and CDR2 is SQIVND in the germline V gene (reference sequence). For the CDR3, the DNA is TGTGCCAGTAGTGATACAGGGGGCCGGGAAAAACTGTTTTTT. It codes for CASSDTGGREKLFF.

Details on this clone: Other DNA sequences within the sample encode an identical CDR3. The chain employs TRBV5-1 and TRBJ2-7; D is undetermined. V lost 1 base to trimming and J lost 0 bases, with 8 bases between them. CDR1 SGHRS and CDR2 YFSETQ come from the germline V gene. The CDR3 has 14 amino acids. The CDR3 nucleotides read TGCGCCAGCAGCTTGACGGGCAGCTCCTACGAGCAGTACTTC. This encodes CASSLTGSSYEQYF.

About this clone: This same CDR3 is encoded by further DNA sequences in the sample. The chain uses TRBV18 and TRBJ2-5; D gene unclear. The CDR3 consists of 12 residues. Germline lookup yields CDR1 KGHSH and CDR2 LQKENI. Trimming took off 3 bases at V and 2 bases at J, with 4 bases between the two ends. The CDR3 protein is CASSPGQETQYF. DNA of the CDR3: TGTGCCAGCTCACCTGGACAAGAGACCCAGTACTTC.

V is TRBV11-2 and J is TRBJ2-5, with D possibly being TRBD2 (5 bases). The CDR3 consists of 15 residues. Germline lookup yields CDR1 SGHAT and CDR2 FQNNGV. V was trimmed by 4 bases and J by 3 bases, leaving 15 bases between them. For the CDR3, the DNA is TGTGCCAGCAGCTCTCGACCGGGAAGCAAAGAGACCCAGTACTTC. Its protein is CASSSRPGSKETQYF.